The entry that follows covers one TCR beta chain sequence. The data originate from a study of blood T cell repertoires in COVID-19. As for the study in general: Acute and convalescent COVID-19 samples came from the United States, Italy and Spain. T cells, B-cell-depleted T cells, or PBMCs provided the cDNA or gDNA that served as material.

Trimming left V 1 base short and J 9 bases short, with 22 bases between. CDR3 length: 17 amino acids. CDR1 SGHAT and CDR2 FQNNGV come from the germline V gene. Authors' analysis steps: Estimates of nucleated cell counts were drawn from the amplification of reference gene primers. The protocol was immunoSEQ multiplex PCR, while the TCRdb copy is restricted to in-frame clones and leaves out a portion. The V and J calls and clone size come from that table; D and trimming were worked out from the DNA. The repertoire holds approximately 100,000 clones, with about 90% as singletons. The source material was peripheral blood. The V and J genes are TRBV11-2 and TRBJ1-5; no reliable D call. This sequence originates from a man aged 50-59 years in a cohort sampled during active COVID-19. The CDR3 nucleotides are TGTGCCAGCAGCTTAGTTTTGTGGGCAGGCCCTCATCGGCCCCAGCATTTT. Its protein product is CASSLVLWAGPHRPQHF.